Following are 6 T cell receptor beta chains from one sample sequenced in a study of blood T cell repertoires in COVID-19. The protocol was immunoSEQ multiplex PCR, while the TCRdb copy is restricted to in-frame clones and leaves out a portion. The table records tens of thousands of clones, 65% to 90% of them present only once. Sequences were obtained from peripheral blood. These receptors came from a human donor in a cohort sampled during active COVID-19.

The rearrangement uses TRBV3-1 (or the pseudogene TRBV3-2) and TRBJ2-1; D ambiguous. Trimming left V 1 base short and J 0 bases short, with 7 bases between. This CDR3 contains 15 residues. Germline loops: CDR1 LGHDT, CDR2 YNNKEL (reference sequence). The CDR3 loop is CASSQGPSSYNEQFF. DNA for the CDR3: TGTGCCAGCAGCCAAGGTCCCAGCTCCTACAATGAGCAGTTCTTC.

The CDR3 sequence is CASSLHAGSYEQYF. In DNA form, the CDR3 reads TGTGCCAGCAGCCTCCACGCCGGCTCCTACGAGCAGTACTTC. The chain has TRBV7-3 and TRBJ2-7, with D unresolved. Per germline, CDR1 SGHTA and CDR2 FQGTGA. V was cut by 5 bases and J by 0 bases, with 11 bases left in between. CDR3 length equals 14 residues. Drawing the rest from reference TRBV7-3 and TRBJ2-7, the complete variable domain is GAGVSQTPSNKVTEKGKYVELRCDPISGHTALYWYRQSLGQGPEFLIYFQGTGAADDSGLPNDRFFAVRPEGSVSTLKIQRTERGDSAVYLCASSLHAGSYEQYFGPGTRLTVT.

The rearrangement uses TRBV2 and TRBJ2-7; perhaps TRBD1 as D (6 bases). Per the germline V gene, CDR1 is SNHLY and CDR2 is FYNNEI. The CDR3 extends over 12 amino acids. Trimming cost V 6 bases and J 4 bases, with 10 bases left between them. The DNA of the CDR3 is TGTGCCAGCAGACGACAGGAGTACGAGCAGTACTTC. Translating gives CASRRQEYEQYF.

This chain links TRBV3-1 (or the pseudogene TRBV3-2) with TRBJ2-1; 10 positions agree with TRBD2. Trimming cost V 6 bases and J 6 bases; bases outside gene matches: 2. The CDR3 is 13 amino acids. CDR1 is LGHDT, CDR2 YNNKEL, per germline (reference sequence). CDR3 nucleotides: TGTGCCAGCAGTACTAGCGGGGTCAATGAGCAGTTCTTC. Its protein is CASSTSGVNEQFF.

The V call is TRBV7-2, the J call TRBJ2-1, with TRBD2 matching over 8 bases. The germline V gene encodes CDR1 SGHTA and CDR2 FQGNSA. The CDR3 consists of 16 residues. After removal of 3 bases from V and 10 bases from J, the junction contained 14 bases not matched to a gene. The CDR3 DNA is TGTGCCAGCAGCTTCAAAAGCGGGGCTAGCGGGCCAGAGCAGTTCTTC. Its translation is CASSFKSGASGPEQFF.

The chain couples TRBV30 to TRBJ2-5; 10 nucleotides line up with TRBD2. V was pared by 0 bases and J by 5 bases, with 12 bases of the junction left unmatched. Germline V gene lookup returns CDR1 GTSNPN and CDR2 SVGIG (reference sequence). The CDR3 extends over 17 amino acids. The CDR3 DNA sequence: TGTGCCTGGAGTGTAAGGGGAGCGGGAGGGCCGGGGGAGACCCAGTACTTC. Encoded protein: CAWSVRGAGGPGETQYF.